The rows below give T cell receptor beta chains drawn from one sample of a study of cytotoxic CD8 clonotypes in ibrutinib-treated CLL. TCRdb keeps only in-frame clones here, not all; method: immunoSEQ multiplex PCR. The repertoire includes about 50,000 clones, roughly three fifths of them detected once, and around a quarter sits in the top ten. Sequenced here: PBMCs, sampled after 24 months of ibrutinib treatment. The receptors were sampled from a human donor with chronic lymphocytic leukemia. The CDR3 runs from the conserved cysteine through the conserved F or W. A D gene is named only where the DNA matches it firmly. Rows give clone size only sometimes, using once, few, many, or a class for an expanded clone.

D gene: -; clone size: -; J gene: TRBJ1-3; V gene: TRBV4-1; CDR3 protein: CASSQDLGAQGNTIYF; CDR3 DNA: TGCGCCAGCAGCCAAGATCTGGGGGCGCAAGGAAACACCATATATTTT
D gene: -; clone size: few; J gene: TRBJ1-4; V gene: TRBV5-4; CDR3 protein: CASSNDNGMGDEKLFF; CDR3 DNA: TGTGCCAGCAGCAACGATAATGGGATGGGGGATGAAAAACTGTTTTTT
D gene: -; clone size: -; J gene: TRBJ1-1; V gene: TRBV6-1; CDR3 protein: CASSEGFGPRETFF; CDR3 DNA: TGTGCCAGCAGTGAAGGGTTTGGACCCCGTGAGACTTTCTTT
D gene: -; clone size: -; J gene: TRBJ2-5; V gene: TRBV2; CDR3 protein: CASNTGPQETQYF; CDR3 DNA: TGTGCCAGCAATACTGGACCCCAAGAGACCCAGTACTTC
D gene: -; clone size: few; J gene: TRBJ1-1; V gene: TRBV16; CDR3 protein: CASSQLFGEGAFF; CDR3 DNA: TGTGCCAGCAGCCAATTATTCGGCGAGGGGGCTTTCTTT
D gene: -; clone size: -; J gene: TRBJ1-5; V gene: TRBV15; CDR3 protein: CATSRTWDKGLDQPQHF; CDR3 DNA: TGTGCCACCAGCAGAACATGGGACAAGGGGCTGGATCAGCCCCAGCATTTT
D gene: -; clone size: -; J gene: TRBJ1-2; V gene: TRBV7-9; CDR3 protein: CASSLNSYGYTF; CDR3 DNA: TGTGCCAGCAGCTTAAACAGCTATGGCTACACCTTC
D gene: -; clone size: -; J gene: TRBJ1-5; V gene: TRBV7-8; CDR3 protein: CASSSSMGKGSNQPQHF; CDR3 DNA: TGTGCCAGCAGCTCTAGCATGGGGAAGGGCAGCAATCAGCCCCAGCATTTT
D gene: -; clone size: -; J gene: TRBJ1-2; V gene: TRBV6-1; CDR3 protein: CASSSTGMDGGYTF; CDR3 DNA: TGTGCCAGCAGTTCCACAGGGATGGATGGGGGCTACACCTTC
D gene: -; clone size: -; J gene: TRBJ2-7; V gene: TRBV29-1; CDR3 protein: CSARHLISYEQYF; CDR3 DNA: TGCAGCGCAAGACATCTGATCTCCTACGAGCAGTACTTC
D gene: -; clone size: -; J gene: TRBJ1-6; V gene: TRBV2; CDR3 protein: CASKPDSVNNSPLHF; CDR3 DNA: TGTGCCAGCAAGCCTGACAGCGTTAATAATTCACCCCTCCACTTT
D gene: TRBD1; clone size: -; J gene: TRBJ1-1; V gene: TRBV10-3; CDR3 protein: CAIGGYQSGTANTEAFF; CDR3 DNA: TGTGCCATCGGCGGGTACCAGAGCGGGACAGCGAACACTGAAGCTTTCTTT
D gene: -; clone size: few; J gene: TRBJ2-7; V gene: TRBV27; CDR3 protein: CASSFTGTYEQYF; CDR3 DNA: TGTGCCAGCAGTTTTACAGGGACCTACGAGCAGTACTTC
D gene: -; clone size: once; J gene: TRBJ1-6; V gene: TRBV2; CDR3 protein: CATQGPYNSPLHF; CDR3 DNA: TGTGCCACCCAAGGACCCTATAATTCACCCCTCCACTTT
D gene: TRBD2; clone size: -; J gene: TRBJ2-1; V gene: TRBV2; CDR3 protein: CASLLYRLAGSSYNEQFF; CDR3 DNA: TGTGCCAGCCTCCTATACCGACTAGCGGGGAGCTCCTACAATGAGCAGTTCTTC
D gene: -; clone size: once; J gene: TRBJ2-1; V gene: TRBV6-1; CDR3 protein: CASSEARGHEQFF; CDR3 DNA: TGTGCCAGCAGTGAAGCACGGGGGCATGAGCAGTTCTTC